This T cell receptor beta chain emerged from a study of post-analysis software for immune sequencing data. Study context: Included courses were relapsing-remitting and secondary progressive multiple sclerosis; progressive-relapsing multiple sclerosis was also included.

Per germline, CDR1 GTSNPN and CDR2 SVGIG (reference sequence). This CDR3 is built from 11 residues. TCR beta cDNA libraries included unique molecular identifiers. A population of roughly 0.95 to 10 million T cells gave rise to about 500,000 cDNA molecules. TCRdb re-called the PCR reads through MiXCR, storing one row per CDR3 protein. Here the sample spans roughly 800,000 distinct CDR3 sequences, around 42% being singletons. As concerns this clonotype: Antigen unknown.

Points from the study as a whole: When patients were compared with controls, four or five TRBV segments were more frequent, TRBV5-6, TRBV5-1 and TRBV20-1 among them. For normalized Chao1 diversity, multiple sclerosis patients scored significantly lower than controls did. Strong same-batch co-clustering of samples appeared with F measure clustering.

The receptor was derived from a girl aged 10 to 17 with multiple sclerosis. What was sequenced was blood. V is TRBV30 and J is TRBJ2-5; no clear D. TRBJ2-7 explains the end of the DNA better; the J call may be wrong. The CDR3 reads CAWRRHFEQYF. CDR3 nucleotides: TGTGCCTGGAGACGGCATTTCGAGCAGTACTTC.